The T cell receptor (beta chain) under discussion was sequenced for a study of OX40 agonist ivuxolimab in advanced cancers. Study-wide findings and caveats: Some of the nonresponding patients also showed low levels of normalized T-cell clonal expansion.

V dropped 1 base and J dropped 0; count of bases not matched to a gene: 0. Germline-derived CDR1 and CDR2 are SGHTA and FQGTGA. The CDR3 extends over 15 amino acids. The protocol was immunoSEQ multiplex PCR, while the TCRdb copy is restricted to in-frame clones and leaves out a portion. Among 13,000 or so clones listed, 82% were seen once. Regarding this clone: Its cognate antigen is unknown.

This chain joins TRBV7-3 and TRBJ2-1; 7 nucleotides agree with TRBD2. The sequence was collected from an adult with an advanced solid tumor such as melanoma, head and neck, liver or kidney cancer. Specimen: CD4+ or CD8+ T cells sorted from blood, collected in a trial of the OX40 agonist ivuxolimab. In DNA, the CDR3 is TGTGCCAGCAGCTTAAGCGGGAGCTCCTACAATGAGCAGTTCTTC. The encoded protein is CASSLSGSSYNEQFF.